These 28 T cell receptor beta chains were all obtained from the same sample, sequenced in a study of CD8+ T cells in alopecia areata. RNA extraction was followed by reverse transcription into cDNA, which acted as the sequencing template. Clones were read by immunoSEQ multiplex PCR, and TCRdb kept only the in-frame ones, dropping some. The sample lists just under 65,000 clones; about 43% were seen once. Treatment specified: oral pan-JAK inhibitor, 5-10 mg twice daily. Sequenced material: CD8+ T cells sorted from blood, taken at approximately week 37, from a patient treated with tofacitinib. These receptors all come from a human donor with alopecia areata.

V gene TRBV2 combines with J gene TRBJ2-3, with 7 bases aligning to TRBD1. Looked up from germline, CDR1 is SNHLY and CDR2 is FYNNEI. The CDR3 has 14 residues. With V trimmed by 7 bases and J by 2 bases, 6 bases remained unmatched. CDR3 amino acids: CASILTGNTDTQYF. CDR3 nucleotides: TGTGCCAGCATCTTGACAGGGAACACAGATACGCAGTATTTT.

V and J are TRBV20-1 and TRBJ2-7; D unclear. In germline, CDR1 is DFQATT, CDR2 SNEGSKA (reference sequence). V lost 3 bases to trimming and J lost 4 bases, with 7 bases between them. CDR3 length: 11 residues. The CDR3 loop is CSARTNYEQYF. As DNA, the CDR3 is TGCAGTGCTAGGACGAATTACGAGCAGTACTTC.

The rearrangement uses TRBV29-1 and TRBJ2-7; 7 bases are shared with TRBD2. This CDR3 is built from 13 residues. Losses at the gene ends were 4 bases for V and 0 bases for J; bases not matched to a gene: 3. Germline V gene data show CDR1 as SQVTM and CDR2 as ANQGSEA. CDR3 bases: TGCAGCGTTGTTTCTAGCGGCTCCTACGAGCAGTACTTC. Protein sequence: CSVVSSGSYEQYF.

This rearrangement joins TRBV5-1 to TRBJ2-3; D unclear. With 4 bases removed from V and 2 bases from J, the gap between germline ends came to 11 bases. Germline CDR1 reads SGHRS; CDR2 reads YFSETQ. This CDR3 spans 14 amino acids. CDR3 sequence: CASSGGRYTDTQYF. DNA of the CDR3: TGCGCCAGCAGCGGTGGTCGTTACACAGATACGCAGTATTTT.

V usage is TRBV7-7 and J usage is TRBJ2-5, with 9 bases fitting TRBD1. This CDR3 is built from 14 residues. Per the germline V gene, CDR1 is SSHAT and CDR2 is FNYEAQ (reference sequence). The junction had 5 bases not matched to a gene; V was cut back by 5 bases and J by 4 bases. CDR3 bases: TGTGCCAGCAGCCCGGGACAGGGACGAGAGACCCAGTACTTC. Translating gives CASSPGQGRETQYF.

The chain has TRBV9 and TRBJ2-5; TRBD1 matches at 7 bases. CDR3 length: 14 residues. CDR1 is SGDLS and CDR2 is YYNGEE in the germline V gene. V was clipped by 2 bases and J by 2 bases; unmatched bases: 3. DNA for the CDR3: TGTGCCAGCAGCGTTTCAGGGGGTCAAGAGACCCAGTACTTC. The encoded protein is CASSVSGGQETQYF.

This clone has more than one count but fewer than ten. The CDR3 nucleotides read TGTGCCAGCAGCCAAGAGTTGGGTAGCAATCAGCCCCAGCATTTT. Protein product: CASSQELGSNQPQHF. The chain couples TRBV4-2 to TRBJ1-5; D is unresolved. Germline CDR1 is LGHNA and CDR2 is YNFKEQ. Trimming stripped 0 bases from V and 0 bases from J, with 6 bases between. The CDR3 loop spans 15 amino acids.

This clone was counted only a few times. The rearrangement joins TRBV29-1 to TRBJ2-3; the D gene is possibly TRBD2 (6 bases). Germline V CDR1 and CDR2: SQVTM, ANQGSEA. V was cut by 3 bases and J by 0 bases, with 7 bases left in between. The CDR3 totals 13 residues. CDR3 sequence: CSVEGGSTDTQYF. CDR3 nucleotide sequence: TGCAGCGTTGAGGGGGGTAGCACAGATACGCAGTATTTT.

The rearrangement uses TRBV28 and TRBJ2-5; D may match TRBD1 or TRBD2 (5 bases each). CDR1 MDHEN and CDR2 SYDVKM come from the germline V gene. The CDR3 is made up of 12 amino acids. V dropped 11 bases and J dropped 5 bases, with 15 bases sitting between them. The CDR3 loop reads CALRGDGETQYF. DNA of the CDR3: TGTGCCCTAAGAGGGGACGGGGAGACCCAGTACTTC. The full variable domain, with the rest looked up from reference TRBV28 and TRBJ2-5, is DVKVTQSSRYLVKRTGEKVFLECVQDMDHENMFWYRQDPGLGLRLIYFSYDVKMKEKGDIPEGYSVSREKKERFSLILESASTNQTSMYLCALRGDGETQYFGPGTRLLVL.

The CDR3, as DNA: TGTGCCAGCAGTTTGGCGAGGGGAAATGAGCAGTTCTTC. Translated: CASSLARGNEQFF. V usage is TRBV27 and J usage is TRBJ2-1; D tentatively reads TRBD1 or TRBD2 (5 bases each). The CDR3 sequence is 13 residues long. V lost 3 bases to trimming and J lost 7 bases, with 10 bases between them. Germline CDR1 is MNHEY and CDR2 is SMNVEV (reference sequence).

The rearrangement links TRBV4-1 to TRBJ1-1; D unclear. Trimming stripped 0 bases from V and 2 bases from J, with 10 bases between. Germline V lookup: CDR1 MGHRA, CDR2 YSYEKL. This CDR3 has 15 residues. CDR3 nucleotides: TGCGCCAGCAGCCAAGACCGAGGGTTCAACACTGAAGCTTTCTTT. Amino acid sequence: CASSQDRGFNTEAFF.

The V and J genes are TRBV11-2 and TRBJ1-5; the D is unclear. Germline values: CDR1 SGHAT, CDR2 FQNNGV. CDR3 length: 12 residues. V was trimmed by 4 bases and J by 8 bases, leaving 9 bases between them. In DNA, the CDR3 is TGTGCCAGCAGCTCAAAGTCCGAGCCCCAGCATTTT. Its translation: CASSSKSEPQHF.

In this sample, this clone is medium-sized. The gene calls are TRBV27 and TRBJ2-7, with 12 bases aligning to TRBD2. The CDR3 covers 15 residues. V shed 6 bases, J shed 2 bases, and the junction held 5 bases outside the gene matches. From germline, CDR1 is MNHEY and CDR2 SMNVEV (reference sequence). In DNA form, the CDR3 reads TGTGCCAGCAGGCCGAGACTAGCGGGAGCCTACGAGCAGTACTTC. It codes for CASRPRLAGAYEQYF.

This chain joins TRBV4-1 and TRBJ1-2, with TRBD1 matching 9 bases. J was trimmed by 8 bases and V by 1 base; bases with no gene match: 5. Germline lookup yields CDR1 MGHRA and CDR2 YSYEKL. This CDR3 has 14 residues. The CDR3 coding sequence is TGCGCCAGCAGCCAAGCCTGGGACAGGGAAGGCTACACCTTC. It codes for CASSQAWDREGYTF.

The chain carries TRBV6-6 and TRBJ2-1; TRBD2 matches at 8 bases. The CDR3 totals 14 residues. V gave up 7 bases and J gave up 7 bases; unmatched junction bases: 9. Germline lookup yields CDR1 MNHNY and CDR2 SVGAGI (reference sequence). The CDR3 spells CASNPGLGPNEQFF. The CDR3 DNA reads TGTGCCAGCAACCCGGGACTAGGTCCGAATGAGCAGTTCTTC.

The chain links TRBV9 to TRBJ2-4; 7 positions match TRBD2. Trimming took 0 bases from V and 4 from J; bases not matched to a gene: 4. The CDR3 is 15 amino acids. Germline V gives CDR1 SGDLS, CDR2 YYNGEE. CDR3 residues: CASSVGGTTKNIQYF. Here the CDR3 DNA reads TGTGCCAGCAGCGTAGGTGGGACTACTAAAAACATTCAGTACTTC.

V is TRBV27 and J is TRBJ2-5, with D perhaps given as TRBD1 or TRBD2 (6 bases each). Germline lookup yields CDR1 MNHEY and CDR2 SMNVEV (reference sequence). The CDR3 runs to 18 residues. V was cut by 8 bases and J by 4 bases, with 29 bases left in between. The CDR3 DNA follows: TGTGCCAGCCACCCTAGGGGGAGGAGCGTCCTGTCCAGAGAGACCCAGTACTTC. This translates into CASHPRGRSVLSRETQYF.

The chain uses TRBV4-1 and TRBJ2-7; 8 bases agree with TRBD1. Per the germline V gene, CDR1 is MGHRA and CDR2 is YSYEKL. CDR3 size: 15 residues. The junction had 5 bases not matched to a gene; V was cut back by 1 base and J by 3 bases. CDR3: CASSQGTGLNYEQYF. The DNA of the CDR3 is TGCGCCAGCAGCCAAGGGACAGGGTTGAACTACGAGCAGTACTTC.

This chain joins TRBV29-1 and TRBJ2-7, with 7 bases identical to TRBD2. Trimming cost V 4 bases and J 3 bases; bases outside gene matches: 6. The CDR3 covers 13 residues. The germline CDR1 and CDR2 sequences are SQVTM and ANQGSEA. The CDR3 DNA is TGCAGCGTTGCCAAGCGGGAAAACTACGAGCAGTACTTC. This gives the protein CSVAKRENYEQYF.

This chain joins TRBV7-9 and TRBJ2-7; D is ambiguous. Germline CDR1 is SEHNR and CDR2 is FQNEAQ (reference sequence). This CDR3 contains 11 residues. With 4 bases removed from V and 6 bases from J, the gap between germline ends came to 7 bases. The CDR3 nucleotides read TGTGCCAGCAGCTCCTCTAGCGAGCAGTACTTC. This codes for CASSSSSEQYF.

The count of this clone is one. J is TRBJ2-5 and V is TRBV7-3; D remains unclear. CDR1 is SGHTA and CDR2 is FQGTGA in the germline V gene. The CDR3 runs 17 residues. V shed 2 bases and J shed 5 bases, with 21 bases lying between them. The CDR3 spells CASSLGPREPYGETQYF. In DNA, the CDR3 is TGTGCCAGCAGCTTAGGTCCCCGTGAGCCCTATGGGGAGACCCAGTACTTC.

The chain employs TRBV29-1 and TRBJ2-7; 8 positions agree with TRBD2. Germline CDR1 and CDR2: SQVTM and ANQGSEA. Unmatched junction bases numbered 5, after V lost 4 bases and J lost 0 bases. There are 14 residues in the CDR3. This CDR3 reads CSVVAGRSSYEQYF. The CDR3 coding sequence is TGCAGCGTTGTAGCGGGACGAAGCTCCTACGAGCAGTACTTC.

This chain links TRBV27 with TRBJ2-1; weak D call: TRBD2 (5 bases). Per the germline V gene, CDR1 is MNHEY and CDR2 is SMNVEV (reference sequence). This CDR3 has 13 residues. The V end was cut by 0 bases, the J end by 15 bases, with 15 bases between. The CDR3 DNA follows: TGTGCCAGCAGTTTATCGAGGGAAAGGTCAGGGTTCTTC. Protein: CASSLSRERSGFF.

The CDR3 reads CAISDWDRTDTQYF. CDR3 nucleotides: TGTGCCATCAGTGATTGGGACAGGACAGATACGCAGTATTTT. This chain links TRBV10-3 with TRBJ2-3; 8 bases fit TRBD1. There are 14 residues in the CDR3. The V gene end was trimmed by 3 bases and the J gene end by 3 bases; junction bases not matched to a gene: 2. CDR1 ENHRY and CDR2 SYGVKD come from the germline V gene.

The chain uses TRBV4-1 and TRBJ1-5; 9 nucleotides match TRBD1. J lost 5 bases, V lost 4 bases, and 6 bases had no gene match. The germline gives CDR1 MGHRA, CDR2 YSYEKL. The CDR3 sequence is 15 residues long. This CDR3 is CASSRMDRGDQPQHF. CDR3 nucleotides: TGCGCCAGCAGCCGCATGGACAGGGGAGATCAGCCCCAGCATTTT.

This chain links TRBV4-2 with TRBJ2-1; TRBD1 matches at 7 bases. Germline trimming cut 0 bases from V and 7 bases from J; bases unmatched to any gene: 6. The CDR3 spans 15 residues. Germline CDR1 LGHNA, CDR2 YNFKEQ. DNA of the CDR3: TGTGCCAGCAGCCAAGATCTCGGCAGGGGGAATGAGCAGTTCTTC. The encoded protein is CASSQDLGRGNEQFF.

The chain carries TRBV9 and TRBJ1-5; D is uncertain. The CDR3 is made up of 14 amino acids. In germline, CDR1 is SGDLS, CDR2 YYNGEE. V was trimmed by 3 bases and J by 3 bases, leaving 10 bases between them. CDR3 bases: TGTGCCAGCAGCGGGGGAGATAACAATCAGCCCCAGCATTTT. Its translation is CASSGGDNNQPQHF.

The rearrangement uses TRBV20-1 and TRBJ2-7; TRBD2 might be the D (6 bases). Trimming removed 6 bases at V and 3 bases at J, with 9 bases between. Per germline, CDR1 DFQATT and CDR2 SNEGSKA (reference sequence). This CDR3 comprises 11 residues. The DNA of the CDR3 is TGCAGTGCCAAGGAGGGCTACGAGCAGTACTTC. It is translated as CSAKEGYEQYF.